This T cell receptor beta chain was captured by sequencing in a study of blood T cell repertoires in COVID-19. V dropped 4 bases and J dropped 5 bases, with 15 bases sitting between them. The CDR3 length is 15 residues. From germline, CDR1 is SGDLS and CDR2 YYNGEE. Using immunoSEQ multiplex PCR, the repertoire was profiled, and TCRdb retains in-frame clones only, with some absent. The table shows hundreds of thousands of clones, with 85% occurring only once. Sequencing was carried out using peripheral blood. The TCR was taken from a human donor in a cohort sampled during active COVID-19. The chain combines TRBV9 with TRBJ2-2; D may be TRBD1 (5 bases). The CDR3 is CASSQGVLRTGELFF. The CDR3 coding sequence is TGTGCCAGCAGCCAAGGGGTACTCCGAACCGGGGAGCTGTTTTTT.